This TCR beta chain is from a study of T cell repertoires in cytomegalovirus infection. The wider study: Both a matching HLA type and CMV infection were indicated by public TCR beta signatures. Regarding the study as a whole: Clonotypes of TCR beta that were HLA-C-restricted and CMV-specific dominated the ex vivo response.

Via MiXCR, TCRdb re-called the reads, giving one row per CDR3 protein. The sample includes some 560,000 distinct CDR3 sequences, approximately 40% of them seen just once. As concerns this clonotype: What it binds is unknown.

V gave up 1 base and J gave up 4 bases; unmatched junction bases: 6. The germline gives CDR1 SNHLY, CDR2 FYNNEI. The CDR3 sequence is 15 residues long. The receptor comes from a human donor in good health (CMV status not recorded). Some clones in this sample may be carry-over from other donors' samples. Material: cultured PBMCs, obtained from culture after CMV antigen stimulation. The V and J genes are TRBV2 and TRBJ1-2; 7 bases are a match to TRBD1. CDR3 coding DNA: TGTGCCAGCAGTGAAGGACCAGGGGGGCCCTATGGCTACACCTTC. This sequence encodes CASSEGPGGPYGYTF.